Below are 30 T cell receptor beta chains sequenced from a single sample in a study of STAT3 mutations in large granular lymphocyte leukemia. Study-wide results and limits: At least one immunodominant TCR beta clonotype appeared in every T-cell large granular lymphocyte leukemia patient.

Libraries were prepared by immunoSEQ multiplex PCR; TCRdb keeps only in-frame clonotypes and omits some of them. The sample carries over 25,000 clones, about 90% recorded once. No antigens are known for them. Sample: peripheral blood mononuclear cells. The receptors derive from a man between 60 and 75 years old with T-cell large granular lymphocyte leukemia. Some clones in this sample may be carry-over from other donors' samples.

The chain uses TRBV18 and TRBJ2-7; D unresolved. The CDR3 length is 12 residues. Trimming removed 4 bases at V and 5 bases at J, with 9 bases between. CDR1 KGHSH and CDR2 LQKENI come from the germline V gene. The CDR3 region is CASSLGMDEQYF. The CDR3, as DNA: TGTGCCAGCTCACTAGGGATGGACGAGCAGTACTTC.

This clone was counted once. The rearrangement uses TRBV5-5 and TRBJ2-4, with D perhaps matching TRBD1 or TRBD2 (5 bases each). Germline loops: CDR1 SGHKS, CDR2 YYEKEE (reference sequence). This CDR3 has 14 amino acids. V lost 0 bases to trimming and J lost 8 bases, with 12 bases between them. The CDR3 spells CASSLGRQRDIQYF. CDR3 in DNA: TGTGCCAGCAGCTTGGGACGACAGAGGGACATTCAGTACTTC.

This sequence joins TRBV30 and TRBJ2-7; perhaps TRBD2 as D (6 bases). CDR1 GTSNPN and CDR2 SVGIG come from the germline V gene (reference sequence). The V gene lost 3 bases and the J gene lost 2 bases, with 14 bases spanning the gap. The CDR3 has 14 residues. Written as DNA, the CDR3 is TGTGCCTGGAGCGGCTGGGACTTCACCTACGAGCAGTACTTC. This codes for CAWSGWDFTYEQYF.

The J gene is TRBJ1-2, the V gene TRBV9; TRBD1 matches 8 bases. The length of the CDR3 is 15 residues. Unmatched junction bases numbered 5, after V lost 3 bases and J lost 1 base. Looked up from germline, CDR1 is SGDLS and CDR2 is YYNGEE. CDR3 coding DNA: TGTGCCAGCAGCGCCAGGGGGCGACTTAACTATGGCTACACCTTC. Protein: CASSARGRLNYGYTF. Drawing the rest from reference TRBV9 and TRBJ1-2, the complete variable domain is DSGVTQTPKHLITATGQRVTLRCSPRSGDLSVYWYQQSLDQGLQFLIQYYNGEERAKGNILERFSAQQFPDLHSELNLSSLELGDSALYFCASSARGRLNYGYTFGSGTRLTVV.

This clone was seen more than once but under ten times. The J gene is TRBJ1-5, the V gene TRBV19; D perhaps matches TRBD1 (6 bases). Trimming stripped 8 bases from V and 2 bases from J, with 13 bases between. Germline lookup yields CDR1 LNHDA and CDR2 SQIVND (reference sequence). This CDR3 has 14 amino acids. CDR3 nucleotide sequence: TGTGCCAGTCGAAGAGAGGGGGGCAATCAGCCCCAGCATTTT. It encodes CASRREGGNQPQHF.

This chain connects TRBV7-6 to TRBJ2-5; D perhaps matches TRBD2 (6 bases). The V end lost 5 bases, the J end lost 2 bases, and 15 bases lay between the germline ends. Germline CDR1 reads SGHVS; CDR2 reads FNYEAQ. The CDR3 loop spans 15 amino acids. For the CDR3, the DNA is TGTGCCAGCAGCGGGGGGTGGCGGATACAAGAGACCCAGTACTTC. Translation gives CASSGGWRIQETQYF. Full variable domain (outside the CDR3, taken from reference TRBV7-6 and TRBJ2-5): GAGVSQSPRYKVTKRGQDVALRCDPISGHVSLYWYRQALGQGPEFLTYFNYEAQQDKSGLPNDRFSAERPEGSISTLTIQRTEQRDSAMYRCASSGGWRIQETQYFGPGTRLLVL.

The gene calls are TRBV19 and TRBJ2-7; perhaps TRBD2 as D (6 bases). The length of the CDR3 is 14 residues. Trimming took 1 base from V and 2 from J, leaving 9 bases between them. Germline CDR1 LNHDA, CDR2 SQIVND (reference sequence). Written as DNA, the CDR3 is TGTGCCAGTAGTATAGTGGGGGGTCCCTACGAGCAGTACTTC. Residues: CASSIVGGPYEQYF.

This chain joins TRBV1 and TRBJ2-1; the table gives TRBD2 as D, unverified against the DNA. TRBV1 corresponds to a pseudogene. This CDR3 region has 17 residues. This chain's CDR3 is CTNPRIIAGWNYNEQFF. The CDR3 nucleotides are TGCACCAACCCGAGGATAATAGCGGGGTGGAACTACAATGAGCAGTTCTTC.

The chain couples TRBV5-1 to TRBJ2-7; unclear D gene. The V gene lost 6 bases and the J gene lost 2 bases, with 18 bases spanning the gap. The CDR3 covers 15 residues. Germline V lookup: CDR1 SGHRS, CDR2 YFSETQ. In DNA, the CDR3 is TGCGCCAGCACTCCTCAAGGGCTGTCCCCCTACGAGCAGTACTTC. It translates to CASTPQGLSPYEQYF.

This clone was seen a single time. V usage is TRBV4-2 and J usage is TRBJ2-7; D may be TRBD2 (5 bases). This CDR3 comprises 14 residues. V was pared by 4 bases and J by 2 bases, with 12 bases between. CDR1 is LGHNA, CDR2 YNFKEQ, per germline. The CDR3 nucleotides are TGTGCCAGCAGCCGAGACGGTAGCGCCTACGAGCAGTACTTC. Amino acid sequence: CASSRDGSAYEQYF.

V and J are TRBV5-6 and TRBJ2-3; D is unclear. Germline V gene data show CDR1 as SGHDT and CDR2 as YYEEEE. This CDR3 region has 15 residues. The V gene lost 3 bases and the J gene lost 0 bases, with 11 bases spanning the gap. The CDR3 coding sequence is TGTGCCAGCAGCTCCTCCTCGACTAGCACAGATACGCAGTATTTT. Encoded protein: CASSSSSTSTDTQYF.

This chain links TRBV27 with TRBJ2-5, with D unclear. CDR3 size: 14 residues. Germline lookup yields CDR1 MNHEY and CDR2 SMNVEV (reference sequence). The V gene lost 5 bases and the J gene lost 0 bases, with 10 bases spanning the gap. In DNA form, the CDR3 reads TGTGCCAGCAGTCCGACATCGTACCAAGAGACCCAGTACTTC. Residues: CASSPTSYQETQYF.

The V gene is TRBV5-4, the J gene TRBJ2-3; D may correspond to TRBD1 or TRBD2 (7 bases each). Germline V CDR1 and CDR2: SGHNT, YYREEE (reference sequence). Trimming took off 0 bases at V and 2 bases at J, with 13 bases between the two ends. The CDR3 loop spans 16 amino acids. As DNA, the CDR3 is TGTGCCAGCAGCTTGGAGCAGGGGGGGAACACAGATACGCAGTATTTT. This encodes CASSLEQGGNTDTQYF.

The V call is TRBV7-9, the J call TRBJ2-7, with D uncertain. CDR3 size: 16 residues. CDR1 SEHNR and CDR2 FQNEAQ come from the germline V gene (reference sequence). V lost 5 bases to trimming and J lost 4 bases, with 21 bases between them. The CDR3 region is CASSPRGPRSDYEQYF. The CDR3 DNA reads TGTGCCAGCAGCCCGAGAGGTCCCAGGTCGGATTACGAGCAGTACTTC.

The CDR3 DNA sequence: TGTGCCAGCAGCTTAGGGGACTACGAGCAGTACTTC. As protein: CASSLGDYEQYF. The rearrangement joins TRBV7-9 to TRBJ2-7; D is unresolved. The CDR3 is 12 residues long. Trimming took 1 base from V and 3 from J, leaving 4 bases between them. Looked up from germline, CDR1 is SEHNR and CDR2 is FQNEAQ (reference sequence).

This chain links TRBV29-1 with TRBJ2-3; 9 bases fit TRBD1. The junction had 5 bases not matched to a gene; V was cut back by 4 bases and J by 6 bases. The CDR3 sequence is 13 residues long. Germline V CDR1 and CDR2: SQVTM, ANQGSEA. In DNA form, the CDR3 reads TGCAGCGTTGTAGGGACAGGGAAGGATACGCAGTATTTT. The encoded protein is CSVVGTGKDTQYF.

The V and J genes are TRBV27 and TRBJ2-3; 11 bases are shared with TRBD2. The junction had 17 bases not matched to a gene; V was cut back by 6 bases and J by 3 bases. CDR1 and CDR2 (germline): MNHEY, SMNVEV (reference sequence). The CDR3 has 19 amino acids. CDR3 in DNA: TGTGCCAGCAGACTCCGCGCGGTAGAGGGACTAGCGGCTACAGATACGCAGTATTTT. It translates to CASRLRAVEGLAATDTQYF.

CDR3 DNA: TGCGCCAGCAGCCAAGTACAGGGGCCCCTCACAGATACGCAGTATTTT. Its translation: CASSQVQGPLTDTQYF. The chain combines TRBV4-3 with TRBJ2-3; TRBD1 matches 7 bases. The germline CDR1 and CDR2 sequences are LGHNA and YSLEER. This CDR3 has 16 residues. The V and J ends lost 1 base and 2 bases, in that order; junction bases with no gene match: 6.

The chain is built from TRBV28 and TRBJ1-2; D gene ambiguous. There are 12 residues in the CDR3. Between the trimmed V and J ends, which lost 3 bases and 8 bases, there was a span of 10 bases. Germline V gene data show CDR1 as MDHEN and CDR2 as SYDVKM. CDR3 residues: CASSLNDWGYTF. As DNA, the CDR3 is TGTGCCAGCAGTTTGAACGATTGGGGCTACACCTTC.

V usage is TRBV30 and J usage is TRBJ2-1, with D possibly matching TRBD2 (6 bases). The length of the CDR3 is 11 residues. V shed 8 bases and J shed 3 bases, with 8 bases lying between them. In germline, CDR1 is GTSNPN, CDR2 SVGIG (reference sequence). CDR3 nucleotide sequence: TGTGCCCGGCGGGACTACAATGAGCAGTTCTTC. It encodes CARRDYNEQFF.

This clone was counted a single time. CDR3 residues: CASSPQGTNTEAFF. The CDR3 bases are TGTGCCAGCTCACCACAGGGAACGAACACTGAAGCTTTCTTT. The chain recombines TRBV18 with TRBJ1-1; D call uncertain. The V gene lost 1 base and the J gene lost 1 base, with 7 bases spanning the gap. This CDR3 comprises 14 residues. The germline V gene has CDR1 KGHSH and CDR2 LQKENI.

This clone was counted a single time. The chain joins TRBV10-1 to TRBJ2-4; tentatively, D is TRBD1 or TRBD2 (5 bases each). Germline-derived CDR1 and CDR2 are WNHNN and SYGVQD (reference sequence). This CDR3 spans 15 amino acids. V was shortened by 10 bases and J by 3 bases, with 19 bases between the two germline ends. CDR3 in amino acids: CATTRWGFGKNIQYF. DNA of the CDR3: TGCGCCACCACTCGGTGGGGGTTTGGCAAAAACATTCAGTACTTC.

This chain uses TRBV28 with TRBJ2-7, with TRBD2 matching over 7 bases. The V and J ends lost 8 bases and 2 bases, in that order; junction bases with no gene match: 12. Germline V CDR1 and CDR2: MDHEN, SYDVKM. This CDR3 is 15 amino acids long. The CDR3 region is CASRPGRGSTYEQYF. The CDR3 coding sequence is TGTGCCAGCCGGCCGGGGAGGGGATCTACCTACGAGCAGTACTTC.

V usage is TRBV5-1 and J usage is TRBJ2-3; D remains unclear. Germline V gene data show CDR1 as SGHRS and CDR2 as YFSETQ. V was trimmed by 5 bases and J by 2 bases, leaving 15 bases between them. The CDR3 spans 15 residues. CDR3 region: CASRSSAAPTDTQYF. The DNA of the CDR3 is TGCGCCAGCAGATCGAGCGCGGCTCCCACAGATACGCAGTATTTT.

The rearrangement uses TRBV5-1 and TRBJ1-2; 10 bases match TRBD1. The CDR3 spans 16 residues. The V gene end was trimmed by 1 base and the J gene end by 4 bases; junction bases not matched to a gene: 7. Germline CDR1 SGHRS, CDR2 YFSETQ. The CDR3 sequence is CASSLSARTGGYGYTF. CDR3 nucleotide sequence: TGCGCCAGCAGCTTGTCGGCGCGGACAGGGGGCTATGGCTACACCTTC.

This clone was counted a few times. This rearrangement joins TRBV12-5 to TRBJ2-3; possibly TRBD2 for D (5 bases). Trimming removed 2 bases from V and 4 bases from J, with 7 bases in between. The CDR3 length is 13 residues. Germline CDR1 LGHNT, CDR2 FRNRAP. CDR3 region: CASGLSGADTQYF. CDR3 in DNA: TGTGCTAGTGGTTTGTCCGGGGCAGATACGCAGTATTTT.

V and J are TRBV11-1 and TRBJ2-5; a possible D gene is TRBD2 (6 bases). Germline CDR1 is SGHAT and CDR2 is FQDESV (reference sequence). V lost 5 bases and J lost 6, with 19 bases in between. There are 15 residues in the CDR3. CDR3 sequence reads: CASSQSSVPGQTQYF. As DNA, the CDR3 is TGTGCCAGCAGCCAGTCTAGCGTCCCGGGGCAGACCCAGTACTTC.

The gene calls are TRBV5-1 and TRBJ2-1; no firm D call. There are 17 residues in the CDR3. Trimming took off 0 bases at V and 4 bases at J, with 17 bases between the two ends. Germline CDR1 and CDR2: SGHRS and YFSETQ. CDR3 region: CASSLDPGPGVYNEQFF. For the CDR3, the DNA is TGCGCCAGCAGCTTGGACCCCGGACCCGGAGTGTACAATGAGCAGTTCTTC. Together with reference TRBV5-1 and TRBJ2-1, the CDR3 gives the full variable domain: KAGVTQTPRYLIKTRGQQVTLSCSPISGHRSVSWYQQTPGQGLQFLFEYFSETQRNKGNFPGRFSGRQFSNSRSEMNVSTLELGDSALYLCASSLDPGPGVYNEQFFGPGTRLTVL.

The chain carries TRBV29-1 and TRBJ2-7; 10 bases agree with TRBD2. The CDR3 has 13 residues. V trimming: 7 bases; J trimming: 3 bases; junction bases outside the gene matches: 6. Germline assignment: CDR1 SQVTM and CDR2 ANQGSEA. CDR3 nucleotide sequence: TGCAGCGCCGGACTAGCGGTTGGCTACGAGCAGTACTTC. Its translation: CSAGLAVGYEQYF.

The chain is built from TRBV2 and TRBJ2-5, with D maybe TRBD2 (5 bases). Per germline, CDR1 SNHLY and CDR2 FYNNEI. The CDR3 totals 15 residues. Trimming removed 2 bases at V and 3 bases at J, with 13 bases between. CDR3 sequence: CASSENGLAEETQYF. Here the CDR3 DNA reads TGTGCCAGCAGTGAAAATGGTCTAGCAGAAGAGACCCAGTACTTC.